The rows below give T cell receptor beta chains drawn from one sample of a study of beta chain features in type 1 diabetes. Assay: immunoSEQ multiplex PCR; the TCRdb copy retains only in-frame clones and omits some. The data contain roughly 300,000 clones, roughly an eighth of them singletons. Sequenced sample: naive CD4+ T cells from blood. Receptors originate from a young man with type 1 diabetes. CDR3s include the opening cysteine and the closing phenylalanine or tryptophan. Each record gives: V gene, clone size, D gene, J gene, CDR3 DNA, CDR3 protein. The D gene is left open where the match is weak. Not all rows give a size; the values are once, few, many and, for expanded clones, a class.

v_gene: TRBV6-5
abundance: -
d_gene: TRBD2
j_gene: TRBJ2-5
CDR3nt: TGTGCCAGCAGATGGACTAGCGGAGAAGAGACCCAGTACTTC
CDR3aa: CASRWTSGEETQYF

v_gene: TRBV7-9
abundance: few
d_gene: -
j_gene: TRBJ2-5
CDR3nt: TGTGCCAGCAGCCCGCTATCCGGGACCCAGTACTTC
CDR3aa: CASSPLSGTQYF

v_gene: TRBV13
abundance: -
d_gene: TRBD1
j_gene: TRBJ1-3
CDR3nt: TGTGCCAGCAGCTCCTACAGGGGGAGGACTGGAAACACCATATATTTT
CDR3aa: CASSSYRGRTGNTIYF

v_gene: TRBV18
abundance: -
d_gene: TRBD1
j_gene: TRBJ1-2
CDR3nt: TGTGCCAGCTCACCACAGCCCTCGTATGGACAGGCCGAAGGTGGCTACACCTTC
CDR3aa: CASSPQPSYGQAEGGYTF

v_gene: TRBV7-2
abundance: few
d_gene: -
j_gene: TRBJ2-7
CDR3nt: TGTGCCAGCAGCTTAGAACCAGGGTCAAACTACGAGCAGTACTTC
CDR3aa: CASSLEPGSNYEQYF

v_gene: TRBV7-2
abundance: -
d_gene: TRBD2
j_gene: TRBJ2-5
CDR3nt: TGTGCCAGCAGCTTCTCGATTTCTAGCGGGGAAGAGACCCAGTACTTC
CDR3aa: CASSFSISSGEETQYF

v_gene: TRBV13
abundance: -
d_gene: -
j_gene: TRBJ2-3
CDR3nt: TGTGCCAGCAGCTTTCGGGGAAGCACAGATACGCAGTATTTT
CDR3aa: CASSFRGSTDTQYF

v_gene: TRBV25-1
abundance: -
d_gene: -
j_gene: TRBJ1-4
CDR3nt: TGTGCCAGCCCCTACAGGGATACGAGCAGTAATGAAAAACTGTTTTTT
CDR3aa: CASPYRDTSSNEKLFF

v_gene: TRBV4-3
abundance: few
d_gene: TRBD2
j_gene: TRBJ2-7
CDR3nt: TGCGCCAGCAGCCAAGATTCGGCTAGCGGGATCTACGAGCAGTACTTC
CDR3aa: CASSQDSASGIYEQYF

v_gene: TRBV6-1
abundance: few
d_gene: -
j_gene: TRBJ1-1
CDR3nt: TGTGCCACACTGTTCGCCCCGGGGGTCTCAGAAGCTTTCTTT
CDR3aa: CATLFAPGVSEAFF

v_gene: TRBV9
abundance: -
d_gene: TRBD1
j_gene: TRBJ1-2
CDR3nt: TGTGCCAGCAGCCCGTATGGGACAGGGGGAAACTATGGCTACACCTTC
CDR3aa: CASSPYGTGGNYGYTF

v_gene: TRBV9
abundance: -
d_gene: -
j_gene: TRBJ2-3
CDR3nt: TGTGCCAGCAGCGTCCGCAGTATTACAGATACGCAGTATTTT
CDR3aa: CASSVRSITDTQYF

v_gene: TRBV25-1
abundance: -
d_gene: TRBD1
j_gene: TRBJ1-1
CDR3nt: TGTGCCAGCAGGGCAGGGGGGAACACTGAAGCTTTCTTT
CDR3aa: CASRAGGNTEAFF

v_gene: TRBV6-5
abundance: -
d_gene: -
j_gene: TRBJ2-7
CDR3nt: TGTGCCAGCAGTTACTCGCAGGGTTTAAACGAGCAGTACTTC
CDR3aa: CASSYSQGLNEQYF

v_gene: TRBV4-2
abundance: -
d_gene: TRBD1
j_gene: TRBJ2-2
CDR3nt: TGTGCCAGCAGCCAACCGGGACAGGCCCGGAACACCGGGGAGCTGTTTTTT
CDR3aa: CASSQPGQARNTGELFF

v_gene: TRBV7-9
abundance: -
d_gene: TRBD2
j_gene: TRBJ2-1
CDR3nt: TGTGCCAGCAGCCTCCCCTTTAGGACTAGCGGGGGTGAGCAGTTCTTC
CDR3aa: CASSLPFRTSGGEQFF

v_gene: TRBV5-1
abundance: -
d_gene: -
j_gene: TRBJ2-2
CDR3nt: TGCGCCAGCAGCCATTCCGGGTGGAACACCGGGGAGCTGTTTTTT
CDR3aa: CASSHSGWNTGELFF

v_gene: TRBV5-6
abundance: -
d_gene: -
j_gene: TRBJ2-7
CDR3nt: TGTGCCAGCAGCTCACCCACGGGTTTCTACGAGCAGTACTTC
CDR3aa: CASSSPTGFYEQYF

v_gene: TRBV7-2
abundance: few
d_gene: TRBD2
j_gene: TRBJ2-3
CDR3nt: TGTGCCAGCAGCTTAGACGGCGGGAGACACACAGATACGCAGTATTTT
CDR3aa: CASSLDGGRHTDTQYF

v_gene: TRBV19
abundance: few
d_gene: TRBD1
j_gene: TRBJ1-5
CDR3nt: TGTGCCAGTAGTAAAGGGGGCCAGGGCTATCAGCCCCAGCATTTT
CDR3aa: CASSKGGQGYQPQHF

v_gene: TRBV7-2
abundance: few
d_gene: TRBD1
j_gene: TRBJ2-7
CDR3nt: TGTGCCAGCAGCTTATCAAGGACAGGGGACGAGCAGTACTTC
CDR3aa: CASSLSRTGDEQYF

v_gene: TRBV28
abundance: few
d_gene: -
j_gene: TRBJ2-7
CDR3nt: TGTGCCAGCAGCCCTAGCGACAGATACGAGCAGTACTTC
CDR3aa: CASSPSDRYEQYF

v_gene: TRBV28
abundance: -
d_gene: TRBD1
j_gene: TRBJ2-1
CDR3nt: TGTGCCAGCAGTTCGGGACAGGGCCCCACCAACGGGCAGTTCTTC
CDR3aa: CASSSGQGPTNGQFF

v_gene: TRBV7-3
abundance: few
d_gene: -
j_gene: TRBJ2-3
CDR3nt: TGTGCCAGCGGCAAGGGCGGGTACACAGATACGCAGTATTTT
CDR3aa: CASGKGGYTDTQYF

v_gene: TRBV19
abundance: few
d_gene: -
j_gene: TRBJ1-5
CDR3nt: TGTGCCAGTAGCTCTAGAGGGCAGCCCCAGCATTTT
CDR3aa: CASSSRGQPQHF

v_gene: TRBV28
abundance: -
d_gene: -
j_gene: TRBJ1-3
CDR3nt: TGTGCCAGCAGTTTAGGGGGGGCGCATGGAAACACCATATATTTT
CDR3aa: CASSLGGAHGNTIYF

v_gene: TRBV4-3
abundance: few
d_gene: TRBD1
j_gene: TRBJ2-7
CDR3nt: TGCGCCAGCAGCCAAGGCCGGACAGGGTGGTACGAGCAGTACTTC
CDR3aa: CASSQGRTGWYEQYF

v_gene: TRBV7-2
abundance: -
d_gene: -
j_gene: TRBJ2-7
CDR3nt: TGTGCCAGCAGCTTAGAAGCTAGCCGACGATACGAGCAGTACTTC
CDR3aa: CASSLEASRRYEQYF

v_gene: TRBV4-3
abundance: -
d_gene: TRBD1
j_gene: TRBJ2-3
CDR3nt: TGCGCCAGCAGCGACAGGGGAACAGATACGCAGTATTTT
CDR3aa: CASSDRGTDTQYF

v_gene: TRBV5-4
abundance: -
d_gene: TRBD2
j_gene: TRBJ2-1
CDR3nt: TGTGCCAGCAGGGGGGACAGGACTAGCGGGACCAATGAGCAGTTCTTC
CDR3aa: CASRGDRTSGTNEQFF

v_gene: TRBV7-9
abundance: few
d_gene: TRBD2
j_gene: TRBJ2-7
CDR3nt: TGTGCCAGCAGCCCAGGGGCTAGCGGGGCCCGGGAGCAGTACTTC
CDR3aa: CASSPGASGAREQYF

v_gene: TRBV29-1
abundance: few
d_gene: TRBD1
j_gene: TRBJ1-2
CDR3nt: TGCAGCGTACAAGCTGACAGGGGCGTCTATGGCTACACCTTC
CDR3aa: CSVQADRGVYGYTF

v_gene: TRBV28
abundance: -
d_gene: TRBD2
j_gene: TRBJ2-3
CDR3nt: TGTGCCAGCACTACTAGCGGGCGCTCTAGCACAGATACGCAGTATTTT
CDR3aa: CASTTSGRSSTDTQYF

v_gene: TRBV4-1
abundance: few
d_gene: TRBD1
j_gene: TRBJ2-7
CDR3nt: TGCGCCAGCAGCCAACCGGGACAGACTTCCTACGAGCAGTACTTC
CDR3aa: CASSQPGQTSYEQYF

v_gene: TRBV10-3
abundance: -
d_gene: -
j_gene: TRBJ2-3
CDR3nt: TGTGCCATCGGCCAAGGGGATTTTAATACGCAGTATTTT
CDR3aa: CAIGQGDFNTQYF

v_gene: TRBV9
abundance: -
d_gene: -
j_gene: TRBJ1-5
CDR3nt: TGTGCCAGCAGCGTAGCCGGGGATAGCAATCAGCCCCAGCATTTT
CDR3aa: CASSVAGDSNQPQHF

v_gene: TRBV5-4
abundance: few
d_gene: TRBD2
j_gene: TRBJ2-1
CDR3nt: TGTGCCAGCAGCCCAACTAGCGGGAGGTTCTACAATGAGCAGTTCTTC
CDR3aa: CASSPTSGRFYNEQFF

v_gene: TRBV6-1
abundance: -
d_gene: -
j_gene: TRBJ1-3
CDR3nt: TGTGCCAGCAGGCAGGGCCGACCCCTGGACACCATATATTTT
CDR3aa: CASRQGRPLDTIYF

v_gene: TRBV18
abundance: few
d_gene: -
j_gene: TRBJ2-7
CDR3nt: TGTGCCAGCTCACCGCCCCGGGTTGTCGACGAGCAGTACTTC
CDR3aa: CASSPPRVVDEQYF

v_gene: TRBV5-1
abundance: -
d_gene: -
j_gene: TRBJ1-2
CDR3nt: TGCGCCAGCAGCTTTGGGTCAGGCTCCTATGGCTACACCTTC
CDR3aa: CASSFGSGSYGYTF

v_gene: TRBV28
abundance: -
d_gene: TRBD1
j_gene: TRBJ1-2
CDR3nt: TGTGCCAGCAGTTCACAGGGGGAACCTAACTATGGCTACACCTTC
CDR3aa: CASSSQGEPNYGYTF

v_gene: TRBV7-3
abundance: -
d_gene: TRBD1
j_gene: TRBJ2-7
CDR3nt: TGTGCCAGCAGCTTAACGTCGGGGCCAGGGGGCGAGCAGTACTTC
CDR3aa: CASSLTSGPGGEQYF

v_gene: TRBV5-1
abundance: -
d_gene: -
j_gene: TRBJ2-7
CDR3nt: TGCGCCAGCAGCCTCCTCCCGGGGGTACCCTCCTCGGTGGACGAGCAGTACTTC
CDR3aa: CASSLLPGVPSSVDEQYF

v_gene: TRBV6-5
abundance: -
d_gene: -
j_gene: TRBJ1-5
CDR3nt: TGTGCCAGCGGGCCAGGCGGGTCGGGTCAGCCCCAGCATTTT
CDR3aa: CASGPGGSGQPQHF

v_gene: TRBV7-9
abundance: -
d_gene: TRBD2
j_gene: TRBJ2-1
CDR3nt: TGTGCCAGCAGCTCCCTAGCGGGTAGAAACAATGAGCAGTTCTTC
CDR3aa: CASSSLAGRNNEQFF

v_gene: TRBV30
abundance: -
d_gene: -
j_gene: TRBJ1-1
CDR3nt: TGTGCCTGGAGTGTTACAACAGGGACTGAAGCTTTCTTT
CDR3aa: CAWSVTTGTEAFF

v_gene: TRBV19
abundance: few
d_gene: TRBD1
j_gene: TRBJ2-1
CDR3nt: TGTGCCAGTAGTATCGGACAGGGATGGCATGAGCAGTTCTTC
CDR3aa: CASSIGQGWHEQFF

v_gene: TRBV5-6
abundance: -
d_gene: TRBD2
j_gene: TRBJ2-1
CDR3nt: TGTGCCAGCAGCTTGACTAGCGGGAGTAGTCGCGATGAGCAGTTCTTC
CDR3aa: CASSLTSGSSRDEQFF

v_gene: TRBV5-6
abundance: -
d_gene: TRBD2
j_gene: TRBJ2-3
CDR3nt: TGTGCCAGCAGCTTGGGTGGAGCGGGAGCTACAGATACGCAGTATTTT
CDR3aa: CASSLGGAGATDTQYF

v_gene: TRBV7-9
abundance: few
d_gene: -
j_gene: TRBJ2-7
CDR3nt: TGTGCCAGCAGCTTAAGGGGAACGGACGAGCAGTACTTC
CDR3aa: CASSLRGTDEQYF